The rows below give T cell receptor beta chains drawn from one sample of a study of blood T cell repertoires in COVID-19. Repertoires were generated with immunoSEQ multiplex PCR, while TCRdb's copy carries only in-frame clones and drops some. The table has about 66,000 clones, about nine tenths seen once. Sequencing was carried out using peripheral blood. The receptor set was obtained from a woman aged 70-85 years with acute or convalescent COVID-19. The CDR3 runs from the conserved cysteine through the conserved F or W. Fields, in order: CDR3 DNA, CDR3 protein, J gene, CDR3 length, V gene, D gene, clone size. D genes are given only for firm matches. Only some rows state a clone size, as once, few, many or a class for expanded clones.

TGCGCCAGCAGCCCTACAGGGGGGGACTATGGCTACACCTTC,CASSPTGGDYGYTF,TRBJ1-2,14,TRBV4-1,TRBD1,.
TGTGCCTGGAGTCAGAAGAACACTGAAGCTTTCTTT,CAWSQKNTEAFF,TRBJ1-1,12,TRBV30,.,.
TGTGCCAGCCCCCGGACAGATGGTTTATCCACTAATGAAAAACTGTTTTTT,CASPRTDGLSTNEKLFF,TRBJ1-4,17,TRBV19,.,.
TGTGCCAGCCAGGGGGCCAAAAACATTCAGTACTTC,CASQGAKNIQYF,TRBJ2-4,12,TRBV19,.,.
TGTGCCAGCAGTGAAGCGGGACAGAATGAAAAACTGTTTTTT,CASSEAGQNEKLFF,TRBJ1-4,14,TRBV6-1,TRBD1,few
TGTGCCAGCACCCCCATGCAACTAGCACAAGAGACCCAGTACTTC,CASTPMQLAQETQYF,TRBJ2-5,15,TRBV3-1/TRBV3-2,.,.
TGTGCCATCTCACCCCCGGGACAGGGGTCCAACGTCCTGACTTTC,CAISPPGQGSNVLTF,TRBJ2-6,15,TRBV10-3,TRBD1,.
TGTGCCAGCAGTCATTCTCGGGCCCAGCATTTT,CASSHSRAQHF,TRBJ1-5,11,TRBV28,.,.
TGTGCCACCAGCAGGGGAACGCAGGGAGGGGAGCTGTTTTTT,CATSRGTQGGELFF,TRBJ2-2,14,TRBV15,.,few
TGTGCCAGCTCAAGGGGACAGCCAGTGCAGTACTTC,CASSRGQPVQYF,TRBJ2-7,12,TRBV18,TRBD1,once
TGTGCCAGAAGCTTGCTTATGCAGGGGGCAGATGGCTACACCTTC,CARSLLMQGADGYTF,TRBJ1-2,15,TRBV5-3,TRBD1,.
TGTGCCAGCAGCCCCCCCCTGCGGGGGGCCCTTGATGAGCAGTTCTTC,CASSPPLRGALDEQFF,TRBJ2-1,16,TRBV14,TRBD2,.
TGCGCCAGCAGCTTGGTCCAGGGAACATACGAGCAGTACTTC,CASSLVQGTYEQYF,TRBJ2-7,14,TRBV5-1,.,once
TGTGCCATCAGTGCACAGGGGGGACAGCCCCAGCATTTT,CAISAQGGQPQHF,TRBJ1-5,13,TRBV10-3,TRBD1,.
TGTGCCAGCAGTTTCTCCGGGACAGGGACGGGAAACACCATATATTTT,CASSFSGTGTGNTIYF,TRBJ1-3,16,TRBV28,TRBD1,.
TGTGCCAGTTACAGGAACGGAAACACCATATATTTT,CASYRNGNTIYF,TRBJ1-3,12,TRBV28,.,.
TGTGCCACCAGCGGAGGACTACAGGGGGCGGTAGAGCAGTACTTC,CATSGGLQGAVEQYF,TRBJ2-7,15,TRBV15,TRBD1,.
TGTGCCAGCAGCTTGGAACGGCTGGGGGGAAACATTCAGTACTTC,CASSLERLGGNIQYF,TRBJ2-4,15,TRBV5-4,.,.
TGCGCCAGCAGCCAAGATCCCCAGGGAGGAAGCAATCAGCCCCAGCATTTT,CASSQDPQGGSNQPQHF,TRBJ1-5,17,TRBV4-3,.,.
TGTGCCAGCAGCTCCCGATCAGGGGTAGCTTTCTTT,CASSSRSGVAFF,TRBJ1-1,12,TRBV7-2,.,.
TGTGCCAGCAGTGAACATCGGGTCACCGGGGCAGATACGCAGTATTTT,CASSEHRVTGADTQYF,TRBJ2-3,16,TRBV25-1,.,.
TGTGCCTGGAGGACGACAGGGAGTATGTCCGGCTACACCTTC,CAWRTTGSMSGYTF,TRBJ1-2,14,TRBV30,TRBD1,once
TGTGCCAGCAGGGGGACTAGCATCTACGAGCAGTACTTC,CASRGTSIYEQYF,TRBJ2-7,13,TRBV7-8,TRBD2,.
TGCGCCAGCAGCTTAACTCCGAACACTGAAGCTTTCTTT,CASSLTPNTEAFF,TRBJ1-1,13,TRBV5-1,.,.